This T cell receptor beta chain was retrieved from a study of T cells in Graves' hyperthyroidism and ophthalmopathy. This clonotype occurred a few times. CDR1 and CDR2 from the germline V gene are MNHNS and SASEGT. The V and J ends lost 9 bases and 6 bases respectively, with 11 bases between them. The CDR3 contains 11 residues. Amplified TCR beta CDR3 regions came from RNA transcripts. A first-round RT-PCR of the TCR CDR3 used the HTBI primer set. MiXCR was run by TCRdb on the multiplex PCR reads, yielding one entry per CDR3 protein. The sample has about 420,000 distinct CDR3 sequences, around 14% seen once.

This clonotype originated in a woman aged 18-35 years with Graves' hyperthyroidism. This sequence joins TRBV6-1 and TRBJ1-1; the D gene is possibly TRBD1 (5 bases). Sequenced input: blood. In DNA, the CDR3 is TGTGCCAGTGGCTGGGGGGCTGAAGCTTTCTTT. Translated: CASGWGAEAFF.